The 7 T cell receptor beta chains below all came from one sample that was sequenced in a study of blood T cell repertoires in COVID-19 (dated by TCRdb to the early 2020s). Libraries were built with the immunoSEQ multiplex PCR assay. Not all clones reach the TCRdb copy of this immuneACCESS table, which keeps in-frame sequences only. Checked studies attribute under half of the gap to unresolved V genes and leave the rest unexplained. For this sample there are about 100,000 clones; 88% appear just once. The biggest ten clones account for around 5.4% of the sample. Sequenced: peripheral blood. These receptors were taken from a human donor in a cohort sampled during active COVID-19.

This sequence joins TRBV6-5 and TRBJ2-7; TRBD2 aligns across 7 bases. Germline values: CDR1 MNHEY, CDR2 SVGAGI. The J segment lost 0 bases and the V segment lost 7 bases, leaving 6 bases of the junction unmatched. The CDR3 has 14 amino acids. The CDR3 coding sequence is TGTGCCAGCAAAGCGGGCGGGAGCTCCTACGAGCAGTACTTC. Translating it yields CASKAGGSSYEQYF.

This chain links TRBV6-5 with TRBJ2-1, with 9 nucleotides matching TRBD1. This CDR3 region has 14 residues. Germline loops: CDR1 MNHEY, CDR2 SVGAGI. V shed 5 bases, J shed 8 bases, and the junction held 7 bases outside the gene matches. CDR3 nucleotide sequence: TGTGCCAGCAGTCCGTGGACAGGGGAGGATGAGCAGTTCTTC. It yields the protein CASSPWTGEDEQFF.

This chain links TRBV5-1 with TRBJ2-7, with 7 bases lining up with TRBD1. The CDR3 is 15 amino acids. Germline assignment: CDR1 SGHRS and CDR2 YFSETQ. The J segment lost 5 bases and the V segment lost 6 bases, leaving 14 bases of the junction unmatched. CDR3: CASTDLQGVRNEQYF. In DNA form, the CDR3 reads TGCGCCAGCACCGATCTCCAGGGGGTGAGAAACGAGCAGTACTTC.

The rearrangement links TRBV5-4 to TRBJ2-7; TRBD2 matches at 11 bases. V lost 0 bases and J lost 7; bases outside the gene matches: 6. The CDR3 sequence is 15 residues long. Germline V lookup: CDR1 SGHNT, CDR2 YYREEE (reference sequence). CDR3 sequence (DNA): TGTGCCAGCAGCTTGGTATTAGCGGGAGGGTCGGAGCAGTACTTC. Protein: CASSLVLAGGSEQYF.

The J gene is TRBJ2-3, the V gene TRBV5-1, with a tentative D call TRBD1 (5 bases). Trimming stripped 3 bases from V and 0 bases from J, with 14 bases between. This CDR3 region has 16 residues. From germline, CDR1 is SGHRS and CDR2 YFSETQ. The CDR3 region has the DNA TGCGCCAGCAGCTCCGGACATAGCACTAGCACAGATACGCAGTATTTT. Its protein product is CASSSGHSTSTDTQYF.

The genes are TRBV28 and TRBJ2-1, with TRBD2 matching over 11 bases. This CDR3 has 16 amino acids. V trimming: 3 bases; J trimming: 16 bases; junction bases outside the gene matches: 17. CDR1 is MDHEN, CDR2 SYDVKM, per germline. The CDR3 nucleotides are TGTGCCAGCAGTTTCCCTGACGTATTGTTAGCGGGAGGGCTTTTCTTC. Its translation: CASSFPDVLLAGGLFF. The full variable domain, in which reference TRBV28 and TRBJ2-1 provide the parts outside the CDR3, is DVKVTQSSRYLVKRTGEKVFLECVQDMDHENMFWYRQDPGLGLRLIYFSYDVKMKEKGDIPEGYSVSREKKERFSLILESASTNQTSMYLCASSFPDVLLAGGLFFGPGTRLTVL.

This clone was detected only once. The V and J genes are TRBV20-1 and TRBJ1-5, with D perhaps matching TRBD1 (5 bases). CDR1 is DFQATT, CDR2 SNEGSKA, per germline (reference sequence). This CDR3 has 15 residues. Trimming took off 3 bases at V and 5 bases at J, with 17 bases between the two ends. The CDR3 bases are TGCAGTGCTAGTAAGATTGCCGGGGGTCATCAGCCCCAGCATTTT. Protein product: CSASKIAGGHQPQHF.